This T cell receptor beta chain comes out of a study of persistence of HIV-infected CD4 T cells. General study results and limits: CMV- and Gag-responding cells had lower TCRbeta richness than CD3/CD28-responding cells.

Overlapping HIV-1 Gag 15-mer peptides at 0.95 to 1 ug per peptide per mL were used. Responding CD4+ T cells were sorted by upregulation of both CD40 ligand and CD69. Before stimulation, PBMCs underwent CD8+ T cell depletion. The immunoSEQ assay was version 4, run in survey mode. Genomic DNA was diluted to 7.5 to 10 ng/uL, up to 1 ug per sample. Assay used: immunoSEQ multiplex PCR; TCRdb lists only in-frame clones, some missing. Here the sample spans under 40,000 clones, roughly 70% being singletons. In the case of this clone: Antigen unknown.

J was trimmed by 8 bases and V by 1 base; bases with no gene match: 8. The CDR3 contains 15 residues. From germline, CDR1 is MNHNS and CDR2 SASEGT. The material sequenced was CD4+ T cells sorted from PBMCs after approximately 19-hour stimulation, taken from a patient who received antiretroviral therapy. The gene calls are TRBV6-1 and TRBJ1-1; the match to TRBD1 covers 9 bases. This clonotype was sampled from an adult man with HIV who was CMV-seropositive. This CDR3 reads CASSEVFGTGNEAFF. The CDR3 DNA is TGTGCCAGCAGTGAAGTGTTCGGGACAGGGAACGAAGCTTTCTTT.